Listed here is a single TCR beta chain. Its specificity is not known. Other DNA sequences in the sample encode the same CDR3. Measured with immunoSEQ multiplex PCR; TCRdb has only the in-frame clones, and not every one. The table shows roughly 890,000 clones, with 80% to 95% occurring only once. These data originate in a study of shared clonotypes between healthy human individuals. General study results and limits: Shared clonotypes: about 5% naive CD4, approximately 3.4% naive CD8, 2% to 2.5% memory CD4, about 0.41% memory CD8. The diversity represented, both genetic and in exposure history, was limited by few donors.

V lost 5 bases and J lost 4, with 3 bases in between. The CDR3 totals 11 residues. Germline V gene data show CDR1 as MDHEN and CDR2 as SYDVKM. CD45RO-negative CD8 cells positively selected for CCR7 made up the naive population, which excluded terminally differentiated effector memory CD45RA+ cells. This sequence was found in a man aged 25-45 years in good health. Sequencing was done on a sample of naive CD8+ T cells sorted from blood. The V gene is TRBV28, the J gene TRBJ2-1; unclear D gene. The CDR3 DNA follows: TGTGCCAGCAGTCTTTACAATGAGCAGTTCTTC. It encodes CASSLYNEQFF.